A single sample gave rise to the 29 T cell receptor beta chains below, sequenced in a study of blood T cell repertoires in COVID-19. Assay used: immunoSEQ multiplex PCR; TCRdb lists only in-frame clones, some missing. The table includes more than 200,000 clones, approximately 84% detected once. The source material was peripheral blood. These receptors were collected from a man aged 50 to 60 with COVID-19, enrolled during active disease.

The rearrangement uses TRBV18 and TRBJ1-5; a weak D match, TRBD1 (6 bases). The V and J ends lost 5 bases and 2 bases respectively, with 10 bases between them. Germline V gene sequence: CDR1 KGHSH, CDR2 LQKENI. The CDR3 has 14 residues. CDR3 loop: CASSIRQGNQPQHF. The CDR3 DNA reads as TGTGCCAGCTCAATCCGACAGGGCAATCAGCCCCAGCATTTT.

As concerns this clone: The sample carries other DNA sequences with the same CDR3. V and J are TRBV19 and TRBJ1-5; a weak D match, TRBD1 (5 bases). Germline CDR1 and CDR2: LNHDA and SQIVND (reference sequence). Trimming cost V 7 bases and J 2 bases, with 12 bases left between them. The CDR3 has 14 residues. CDR3: CASMGGSGNQPQHF. In nucleotides, the CDR3 is TGTGCCAGTATGGGGGGAAGCGGCAATCAGCCCCAGCATTTT.

DNA of the CDR3: TGTGCCAGCAGCGTATTGAGCACCGGGGAGCTGTTTTTT. Translating it yields CASSVLSTGELFF. V usage is TRBV2 and J usage is TRBJ2-2; no reliable D call. The V gene lost 6 bases and the J gene lost 4 bases, with 9 bases spanning the gap. CDR3 length: 13 amino acids. Germline loops: CDR1 SNHLY, CDR2 FYNNEI.

The V and J genes are TRBV6-2 or TRBV6-3 and TRBJ1-6; D gene unclear. The germline V gene encodes CDR1 MNHEY and CDR2 SVGEGT. V lost 2 bases to trimming and J lost 10 bases, with 15 bases between them. This CDR3 spans 15 amino acids. CDR3 loop: CASSYGSGVRSPLHF. DNA of the CDR3: TGTGCCAGCAGTTACGGGTCGGGAGTAAGGTCACCCCTCCACTTT.

This sequence joins TRBV7-9 and TRBJ1-1; 11 nucleotides match TRBD1. V trimming: 4 bases; J trimming: 6 bases; junction bases outside the gene matches: 7. CDR1 and CDR2 from the germline V gene are SEHNR and FQNEAQ (reference sequence). This CDR3 region has 15 residues. The CDR3, as DNA: TGTGCCAGCAGCTCGAACTCGGGACAGGGGGCTGAAGCTTTCTTT. It yields the protein CASSSNSGQGAEAFF.

This chain connects TRBV3-1 (or the pseudogene TRBV3-2) to TRBJ1-3; D unclear. This CDR3 is built from 15 residues. The germline CDR1 and CDR2 sequences are LGHDT and YNNKEL (reference sequence). V was clipped by 5 bases and J by 0 bases, with 11 bases between them. The CDR3 loop reads CASSSGPGSGNTIYF. In DNA, the CDR3 is TGTGCCAGCAGCTCAGGTCCCGGCTCTGGAAACACCATATATTTT.

The rearrangement uses TRBV15 and TRBJ1-5; 7 bases fit TRBD1. The CDR3 consists of 13 residues. From germline, CDR1 is LNHNV and CDR2 YYDKDF (reference sequence). J gave up 6 bases and V 4 bases, and 3 bases lay outside the gene matches. The CDR3 coding sequence is TGTGCCACCAGCAAGGGACAGTTTCAGCCCCAGCATTTT. This codes for CATSKGQFQPQHF.

CDR3 sequence reads: CASSCPSQGAGCYGYTF. In DNA form, the CDR3 reads TGTGCCAGCAGCTGTCCCTCACAGGGGGCAGGATGTTATGGCTACACCTTC. This chain connects TRBV9 to TRBJ1-2; 9 bases fit TRBD1. V dropped 4 bases and J dropped 5; count of bases not matched to a gene: 15. Germline CDR1 is SGDLS and CDR2 is YYNGEE. CDR3 length: 17 amino acids.

This chain connects TRBV3-1 (or the pseudogene TRBV3-2) to TRBJ1-2, with D perhaps TRBD1 (5 bases). CDR1 is LGHDT and CDR2 is YNNKEL in the germline V gene (reference sequence). V lost 0 bases to trimming and J lost 8 bases, with 13 bases between them. The CDR3 extends over 14 amino acids. The CDR3 reads CASSQDSRAIGYTF. The CDR3 DNA follows: TGTGCCAGCAGCCAAGATAGCAGGGCTATCGGCTACACCTTC.

The chain employs TRBV11-3 and TRBJ2-7; possible D gene TRBD1, 6 bases. Trimming stripped 5 bases from V and 7 bases from J, with 9 bases between. This CDR3 is 11 amino acids long. Germline CDR1 is SGHNT and CDR2 is YENEEA. CDR3 in DNA: TGTGCCAGCAGCGAGGGGGAAGAGCAGTACTTC. Amino acids: CASSEGEEQYF.

The chain combines TRBV5-1 with TRBJ2-5; TRBD2 matches 10 bases. The junction had 6 bases not matched to a gene; V was cut back by 6 bases and J by 4 bases. This CDR3 contains 14 residues. Germline V gene data show CDR1 as SGHRS and CDR2 as YFSETQ. The CDR3 bases are TGCGCCAGCACGACTAGCGGGCTGGGAGAGACCCAGTACTTC. Amino acids: CASTTSGLGETQYF.

This sequence joins TRBV5-6 and TRBJ1-6; the match to TRBD1 covers 10 bases. V gave up 4 bases and J gave up 0 bases; unmatched junction bases: 7. CDR3 length: 18 amino acids. In germline, CDR1 is SGHDT, CDR2 YYEEEE. The CDR3 bases are TGTGCCAGCAGCCTCGGACAGGGGGGAGGCTCCTATAATTCACCCCTCCACTTT. Protein product: CASSLGQGGGSYNSPLHF.

The V and J genes are TRBV7-5 and TRBJ1-6; the table's D gene call, TRBD1, was not cross checked with the DNA. TRBV7-5 is a listed pseudogene. The CDR3 extends over 17 amino acids. CDR3 nucleotides: TGTGTCAGAAGCAATACAGCGCCAGGGGCCATTTTGGCACCCCTCCACTTT. Encoded protein: CVRSNTAPGAILAPLHF.

As regards this clone: Other DNA sequences in the sample encode the same CDR3. The rearrangement joins TRBV19 to TRBJ1-4; 8 bases match TRBD1. The CDR3 extends over 16 amino acids. Trimming at V came to 5 bases and at J to 0 bases, leaving 5 bases not matched to a gene. Germline CDR1 reads LNHDA; CDR2 reads SQIVND (reference sequence). The chain's CDR3 is CASSRTGGSTNEKLFF. Here the CDR3 DNA reads TGTGCCAGTAGTCGTACAGGGGGATCAACTAATGAAAAACTGTTTTTT.

The chain recombines TRBV18 with TRBJ1-2; D not resolved. The germline V gene has CDR1 KGHSH and CDR2 LQKENI. V was shortened by 6 bases and J by 3 bases, with 11 bases between the two germline ends. The CDR3 runs 13 residues. This CDR3 is CASSLDKDYGYTF. The CDR3 nucleotides read TGTGCCAGCTCCCTCGACAAGGACTATGGCTACACCTTC.

V is TRBV2 and J is TRBJ2-2; 9 bases are shared with TRBD1. V was clipped by 3 bases and J by 5 bases; unmatched bases: 7. Germline assignment: CDR1 SNHLY and CDR2 FYNNEI. The CDR3 is made up of 16 amino acids. CDR3 DNA sequence: TGTGCCAGCAGTGAGGGAGACAGGGGGTGGACCGGGGAGCTGTTTTTT. Its protein product is CASSEGDRGWTGELFF.

The chain combines TRBV7-3 with TRBJ1-1; TRBD1 matches at 8 bases. Germline V gene sequence: CDR1 SGHTA, CDR2 FQGTGA. With 5 bases clipped from V and 8 bases from J, the junction kept 7 bases outside the gene matches. The CDR3 runs 13 residues. The CDR3 loop reads CASSPRQGREAFF. DNA of the CDR3: TGTGCCAGCAGCCCACGACAGGGGAGGGAAGCTTTCTTT.

The chain recombines TRBV3-1 (or the pseudogene TRBV3-2) with TRBJ2-5; 11 nucleotides line up with TRBD2. Germline CDR1 is LGHDT and CDR2 is YNNKEL (reference sequence). J was trimmed by 5 bases and V by 6 bases; bases with no gene match: 14. This CDR3 spans 17 amino acids. DNA of the CDR3: TGTGCCAGCAGACCCAAAGTTTCTAGCGGGGGGTGGGAGACCCAGTACTTC. This encodes CASRPKVSSGGWETQYF.

CDR3 loop: CASSLASRNSYEQYF. As DNA, the CDR3 is TGTGCCAGCAGCTTAGCTTCCAGGAACTCCTACGAGCAGTACTTC. J is TRBJ2-7 and V is TRBV7-2; the D is unclear. V lost 0 bases to trimming and J lost 0 bases, with 9 bases between them. Germline-derived CDR1 and CDR2 are SGHTA and FQGNSA. There are 15 residues in the CDR3. Filled out from reference TRBV7-2 and TRBJ2-7, the complete variable domain reads GAGVSQSPSNKVTEKGKDVELRCDPISGHTALYWYRQSLGQGLEFLIYFQGNSAPDKSGLPSDRFSAERTGGSVSTLTIQRTQQEDSAVYLCASSLASRNSYEQYFGPGTRLTVT.

This clone was observed a single time. This chain connects TRBV5-1 to TRBJ2-1, with TRBD1 identical over 9 bases. V lost 4 bases to trimming and J lost 3 bases; unmatched junction nucleotides: 5. CDR1 is SGHRS, CDR2 YFSETQ, per germline. This CDR3 has 15 amino acids. The CDR3 loop reads CASSPDRGGYNEQFF. In DNA form, the CDR3 reads TGCGCCAGCAGCCCCGACAGGGGGGGCTACAATGAGCAGTTCTTC.

The chain has TRBV18 and TRBJ1-5, with D perhaps matching TRBD1 (6 bases). Per germline, CDR1 KGHSH and CDR2 LQKENI. The CDR3 extends over 13 amino acids. V lost 3 bases and J lost 10, with 13 bases in between. The CDR3 DNA reads TGTGCCAGCTCACCGACCGGGGGGGGCCCCCAGCATTTT. Protein product: CASSPTGGGPQHF.

The gene calls are TRBV3-1 (or the pseudogene TRBV3-2) and TRBJ2-5; 10 bases agree with TRBD2. The CDR3 has 16 amino acids. The J segment lost 5 bases and the V segment lost 2 bases, leaving 8 bases of the junction unmatched. Germline values: CDR1 LGHDT, CDR2 YNNKEL (reference sequence). The CDR3 coding sequence is TGTGCCAGCAGCCAACTTCTAGCGGGAGTTGGGGAGACCCAGTACTTC. Amino acids: CASSQLLAGVGETQYF.

The V call is TRBV7-2, the J call TRBJ2-2; TRBD1 agrees at 9 bases. The CDR3 extends over 15 amino acids. From germline, CDR1 is SGHTA and CDR2 FQGNSA. V was clipped by 5 bases and J by 2 bases; unmatched bases: 3. Here the CDR3 DNA reads TGTGCCAGCAGCCGGGACAGGGTAAACACCGGGGAGCTGTTTTTT. Translation gives CASSRDRVNTGELFF.

This clone was seen only a few times. This chain uses TRBV3-1 (or the pseudogene TRBV3-2) with TRBJ2-1; perhaps TRBD1 as D (5 bases). The V end lost 4 bases, the J end lost 4 bases, and 11 bases lay between the germline ends. Germline CDR1 and CDR2: LGHDT and YNNKEL (reference sequence). The CDR3 length is 14 residues. The DNA of the CDR3 is TGTGCCAGCAGCCCTATAGGGGTTTACAATGAGCAGTTCTTC. This encodes CASSPIGVYNEQFF.

This clone occurred once. This chain uses TRBV19 with TRBJ1-2; D gene ambiguous. The CDR3 length is 15 residues. Between the trimmed V and J ends, which lost 5 bases and 4 bases, there was a span of 17 bases. Germline CDR1 is LNHDA and CDR2 is SQIVND (reference sequence). The CDR3 here is CASSPTSLSRYGYTF. CDR3 DNA sequence: TGTGCCAGTAGTCCCACGAGTTTGTCTCGCTATGGCTACACCTTC.

A single count supports this clone. The V call is TRBV5-1, the J call TRBJ1-3; D not certain. The CDR3 consists of 15 residues. Germline V gene lookup returns CDR1 SGHRS and CDR2 YFSETQ. The germline V and J ends were trimmed by 0 bases and 0 bases, with 7 bases remaining between them. In nucleotides, the CDR3 is TGCGCCAGCAGCTTGGGAGGAGACTCTGGAAACACCATATATTTT. This sequence encodes CASSLGGDSGNTIYF. The entire variable domain, with the rest obtained from reference TRBV5-1 and TRBJ1-3, is as follows: KAGVTQTPRYLIKTRGQQVTLSCSPISGHRSVSWYQQTPGQGLQFLFEYFSETQRNKGNFPGRFSGRQFSNSRSEMNVSTLELGDSALYLCASSLGGDSGNTIYFGEGSWLTVV.

This clone was detected once. J is TRBJ1-3 and V is TRBV28; D gene unclear. V was shortened by 6 bases and J by 0 bases, with 6 bases between the two germline ends. The CDR3 is 13 amino acids. Germline lookup yields CDR1 MDHEN and CDR2 SYDVKM. The CDR3 loop reads CASSSPSGNTIYF. The CDR3 nucleotides read TGTGCCAGCAGCTCCCCCTCTGGAAACACCATATATTTT.

The chain is built from TRBV6-4 and TRBJ1-2; D might be TRBD1 (6 bases). Germline CDR1 MRHNA, CDR2 SNTAGT. CDR3 length: 13 amino acids. Trimming cost V 5 bases and J 6 bases, with 13 bases left between them. The DNA of the CDR3 is TGTGCCAGCAGTCCCACAGGGTTGGATGGCTACACCTTC. Its protein product is CASSPTGLDGYTF.

V gene TRBV6-5 combines with J gene TRBJ1-3; a weak D match, TRBD1 (5 bases). Trimming took off 5 bases at V and 0 bases at J, with 11 bases between the two ends. This CDR3 region has 15 residues. CDR1 and CDR2 from the germline V gene are MNHEY and SVGAGI. CDR3 residues: CASSRQPYSGNTIYF. CDR3 sequence (DNA): TGTGCCAGCAGTCGACAGCCGTACTCTGGAAACACCATATATTTT.